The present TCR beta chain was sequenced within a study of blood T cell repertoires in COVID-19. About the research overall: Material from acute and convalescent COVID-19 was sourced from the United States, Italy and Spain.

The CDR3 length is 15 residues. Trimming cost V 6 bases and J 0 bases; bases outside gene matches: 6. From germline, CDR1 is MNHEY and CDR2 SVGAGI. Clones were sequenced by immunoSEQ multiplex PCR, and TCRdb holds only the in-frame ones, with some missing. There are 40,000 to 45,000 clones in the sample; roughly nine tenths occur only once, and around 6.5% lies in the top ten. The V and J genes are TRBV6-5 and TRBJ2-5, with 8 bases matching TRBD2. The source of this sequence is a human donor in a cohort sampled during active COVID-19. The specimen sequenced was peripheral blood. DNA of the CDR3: TGTGCCAGCAGGTCGGGGGGGGAGAACCAAGAGACCCAGTACTTC. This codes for CASRSGGENQETQYF.